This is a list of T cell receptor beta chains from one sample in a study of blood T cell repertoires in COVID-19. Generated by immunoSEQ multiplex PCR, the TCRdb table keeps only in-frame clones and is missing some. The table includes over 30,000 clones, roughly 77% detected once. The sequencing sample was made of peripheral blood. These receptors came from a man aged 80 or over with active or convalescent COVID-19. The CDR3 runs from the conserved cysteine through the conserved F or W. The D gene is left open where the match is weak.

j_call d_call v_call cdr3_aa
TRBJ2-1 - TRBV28 CASSLFIAETYNEQFF
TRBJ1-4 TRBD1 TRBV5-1 CASSFDRVEEKLFF
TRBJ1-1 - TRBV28 CASSMIGQRAFF
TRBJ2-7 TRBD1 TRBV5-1 CASSTTGTGVAEQYF
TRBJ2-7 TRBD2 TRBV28 CASSFFPSGSQEQYF
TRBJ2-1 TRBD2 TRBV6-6 CASSPRGLRGYNEQFF
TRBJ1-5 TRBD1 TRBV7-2 CASSLGTGGDQPQHF
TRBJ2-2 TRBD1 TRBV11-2 CASSWDRGFGELFF
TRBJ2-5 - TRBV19 CASSIQIQETQYF
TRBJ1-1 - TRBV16 CASSQSQEAFF
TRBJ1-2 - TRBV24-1 CATSDSGGSSLGYTF
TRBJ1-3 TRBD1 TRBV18 CASSRPGGGGNTIYF
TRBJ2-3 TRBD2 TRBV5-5 CASSRTSTVDTQYF
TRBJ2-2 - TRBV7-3 CASSLGRNTGELFF
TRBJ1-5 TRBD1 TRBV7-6 CASSPDRLGQPQHF
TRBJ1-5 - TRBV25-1 CASSGAVDSNQPQHF
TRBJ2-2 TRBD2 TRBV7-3 CASAQYGLAGISTGELFF
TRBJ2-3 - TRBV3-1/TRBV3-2 CASSLTGVSSTDTQYF
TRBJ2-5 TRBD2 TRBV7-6 CASSLGGDYSQETQYF
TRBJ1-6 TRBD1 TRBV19 CASSIGDLGTGDSPLHF
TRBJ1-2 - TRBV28 CASSFLSGGDYGYTF
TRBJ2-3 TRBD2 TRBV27 CASRRTKTLAGGHADTQYF
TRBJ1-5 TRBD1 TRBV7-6 CASSADREHQPQHF
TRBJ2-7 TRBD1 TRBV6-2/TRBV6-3 CASSYIGIGGTAPYEQYF
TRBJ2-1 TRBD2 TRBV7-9 CASSLGLAGVQFF
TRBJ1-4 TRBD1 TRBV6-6 CASSDQQGTNEKLFF
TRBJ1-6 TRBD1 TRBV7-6 CASSIMTGDDSPLHF
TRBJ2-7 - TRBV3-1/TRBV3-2 CASSHDLAGEQYF
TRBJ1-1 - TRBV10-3 CAISESLGEGEAFF
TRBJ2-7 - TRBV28 CASSFRRGEQYF
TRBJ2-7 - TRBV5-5 CASSLPSSYEQYF
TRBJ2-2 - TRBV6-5 CASSYGLSTGELFF
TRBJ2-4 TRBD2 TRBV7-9 CASSLSGMLAKNIQYF
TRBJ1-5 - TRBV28 CASSLGQSSNQPQHF
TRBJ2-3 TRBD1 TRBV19 CASSVQGATDTQYF
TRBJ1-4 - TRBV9 CASSLDGGSNYEKLFF
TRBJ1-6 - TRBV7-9 CASSSGGSPLHF
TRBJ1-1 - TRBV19 CASTLDGARTEAFF
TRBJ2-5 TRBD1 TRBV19 CASSWGQPQETQYF
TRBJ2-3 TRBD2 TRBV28 CASSLGLAGTTDTQYF
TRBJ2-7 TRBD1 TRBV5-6 CASSLTGGINTYEQYF
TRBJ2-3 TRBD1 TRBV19 CASSTGTGGSTDTQYF
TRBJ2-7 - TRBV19 CASSRSGSYEQYF
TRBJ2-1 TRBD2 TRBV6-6 CASRNPTSGFYNEQFF
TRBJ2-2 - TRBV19 CASARLTDTGELFF
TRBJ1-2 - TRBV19 CASSIAGFGYTF
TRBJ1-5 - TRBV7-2 CASSFKGGEPQHF
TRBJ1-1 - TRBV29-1 CSVNRATEAFF